A single sample is the source of the 15 T cell receptor beta chains below, sequenced in a study of T cell responses to AZD1222 COVID-19 vaccine listed by TCRdb under 2021. Library preparation used the immunoSEQ multiplex PCR assay. Entries here come from immuneACCESS through TCRdb and include only in-frame sequences with V and J called. Some clones fail to appear in such tables; in the studies checked, an unresolved V gene covers under half of the shortfall, and the cause of the remainder is unknown. The sample records 130,000 to 150,000 clones, roughly 80% of which are singletons. Around 4.3% of the sample comes from the top ten. What this sample's time point label stands for: baseline before first vaccination. Per the publication, the treatment or condition label means: meningococcal conjugate vaccine given as trial control. This sample comprised peripheral blood, obtained on day 0 of MenACWY control vaccination. Receptors originate from an adult in good health.

J is TRBJ1-1 and V is TRBV5-1; D remains ambiguous. In germline, CDR1 is SGHRS, CDR2 YFSETQ. The CDR3 is 16 amino acids. Trimming removed 4 bases from V and 4 bases from J, with 20 bases in between. The CDR3 coding sequence is TGCGCCAGCAGCCCCGAGACACCGCTCTTTGCCACTGAAGCTTTCTTT. Its protein is CASSPETPLFATEAFF.

The chain uses TRBV7-8 and TRBJ1-2; D unclear. The germline V gene encodes CDR1 SGHVS and CDR2 FQNEAQ. This CDR3 has 13 amino acids. V dropped 4 bases and J dropped 6 bases, with 12 bases sitting between them. The chain's CDR3 is CASSWSGSDGYTF. In DNA, the CDR3 is TGTGCCAGCAGCTGGTCAGGTAGCGATGGCTACACCTTC.

This chain links TRBV4-2 with TRBJ2-1; D is possibly TRBD2 (5 bases). CDR1 and CDR2 from the germline V gene are LGHNA and YNFKEQ. CDR3 length: 13 amino acids. The ends were cut back, 1 base at V and 5 bases at J, with 6 bases in the middle. This chain's CDR3 is CASSQGRDNEQFF. CDR3 DNA sequence: TGTGCCAGCAGCCAAGGGCGGGACAATGAGCAGTTCTTC.

V usage is TRBV11-2 and J usage is TRBJ2-5; no definite D call. This CDR3 has 16 residues. Germline V CDR1 and CDR2: SGHAT, FQNNGV. V dropped 0 bases and J dropped 3 bases, with 14 bases sitting between them. The CDR3 sequence is CASSLDWAFDKETQYF. CDR3 nucleotides: TGTGCCAGCAGCTTAGATTGGGCCTTTGATAAAGAGACCCAGTACTTC.

V usage is TRBV6-5 and J usage is TRBJ1-6; tentatively, D is TRBD1 (5 bases). Trimming took off 4 bases at V and 9 bases at J, with 13 bases between the two ends. Germline V gene data show CDR1 as MNHEY and CDR2 as SVGAGI. The CDR3 sequence is 14 residues long. The DNA of the CDR3 is TGTGCCAGCAGTTGGGGGGAGCTGGTTTCACCCCTCCACTTT. Its translation: CASSWGELVSPLHF.

The chain uses TRBV7-9 and TRBJ2-5; D remains unclear. Trimming left V 2 bases short and J 5 bases short, with 9 bases between. The germline V gene encodes CDR1 SEHNR and CDR2 FQNEAQ (reference sequence). This CDR3 region has 13 residues. The CDR3 region is CASSLTDGETQYF. CDR3 coding DNA: TGTGCCAGCAGCTTAACGGATGGGGAGACCCAGTACTTC.

The chain uses TRBV24-1 and TRBJ1-3; D is perhaps TRBD1 (6 bases). Trimming took off 2 bases at V and 4 bases at J, with 14 bases between the two ends. This CDR3 comprises 16 residues. Germline V gene lookup returns CDR1 KGHDR and CDR2 SFDVKD. CDR3 DNA: TGTGCCACCAGTGATTCCCAGGGGAAGCGGGGAAACACCATATATTTT. This encodes CATSDSQGKRGNTIYF.

V gene TRBV7-2 combines with J gene TRBJ2-3; D might be TRBD1 (7 bases). The germline CDR1 and CDR2 sequences are SGHTA and FQGNSA. V was trimmed by 3 bases and J by 4 bases, leaving 11 bases between them. The CDR3 consists of 14 residues. CDR3 coding DNA: TGTGCCAGCAGCTTGCAGGGGGGCCCAGATACGCAGTATTTT. Translation: CASSLQGGPDTQYF. Combining the CDR3 with reference TRBV7-2 and TRBJ2-3 gives the whole variable domain GAGVSQSPSNKVTEKGKDVELRCDPISGHTALYWYRQSLGQGLEFLIYFQGNSAPDKSGLPSDRFSAERTGGSVSTLTIQRTQQEDSAVYLCASSLQGGPDTQYFGPGTRLTVL.

J is TRBJ2-7 and V is TRBV7-9; 7 bases are shared with TRBD1. The CDR3 contains 15 residues. The V gene end was trimmed by 1 base and the J gene end by 2 bases; junction bases not matched to a gene: 5. The germline gives CDR1 SEHNR, CDR2 FQNEAQ (reference sequence). CDR3 sequence reads: CASSLVQTGTYEQYF. Written as DNA, the CDR3 is TGTGCCAGCAGCTTAGTGCAGACAGGGACCTACGAGCAGTACTTC.

The rearrangement uses TRBV11-2 and TRBJ1-4, with D maybe TRBD1 (5 bases). CDR3 length equals 16 residues. Germline V lookup: CDR1 SGHAT, CDR2 FQNNGV. V lost 6 bases and J lost 0, with 14 bases in between. CDR3 nucleotide sequence: TGTGCCAGCAGTTCCCATAGACAGACAACTAATGAAAAACTGTTTTTT. This codes for CASSSHRQTTNEKLFF. Supplemented by reference TRBV11-2 and TRBJ1-4, the full variable domain reads EAGVAQSPRYKIIEKRQSVAFWCNPISGHATLYWYQQILGQGPKLLIQFQNNGVVDDSQLPKDRFSAERLKGVDSTLKIQPAKLEDSAVYLCASSSHRQTTNEKLFFGSGTQLSVL.

In its sample, this clone was seen a few times. J is TRBJ1-1 and V is TRBV10-3; no clear D. Germline CDR1 ENHRY, CDR2 SYGVKD. V was pared by 7 bases and J by 7 bases, with 13 bases between. This CDR3 has 12 amino acids. The CDR3 DNA follows: TGTGCCATCAAGGGTTCTTCTAGTGAAGCTTTCTTT. Its protein is CAIKGSSSEAFF.

The chain combines TRBV19 with TRBJ1-6; the D gene is possibly TRBD1 (5 bases). Between the trimmed V and J ends, which lost 5 bases and 7 bases, there was a span of 15 bases. CDR3 length: 15 residues. Germline values: CDR1 LNHDA, CDR2 SQIVND (reference sequence). CDR3 sequence reads: CASSSLGTENSPLHF. CDR3 nucleotide sequence: TGTGCCAGTAGTTCCCTCGGGACGGAGAATTCACCCCTCCACTTT.

This chain links TRBV9 with TRBJ1-3; no firm D call. The germline V and J ends were trimmed by 4 bases and 4 bases, with 15 bases remaining between them. The CDR3 runs to 15 residues. Germline V gene data show CDR1 as SGDLS and CDR2 as YYNGEE. CDR3 loop: CASSPTALGGNTIYF. The CDR3 bases are TGTGCCAGCAGCCCGACCGCCTTAGGGGGAAACACCATATATTTT. Full variable domain (rest looked up from reference TRBV9 and TRBJ1-3): DSGVTQTPKHLITATGQRVTLRCSPRSGDLSVYWYQQSLDQGLQFLIQYYNGEERAKGNILERFSAQQFPDLHSELNLSSLELGDSALYFCASSPTALGGNTIYFGEGSWLTVV.

The genes are TRBV6-2 or TRBV6-3 and TRBJ1-1; TRBD1 might be the D (5 bases). Germline assignment: CDR1 MNHEY and CDR2 SVGEGT. This CDR3 is built from 11 residues. V lost 5 bases, J lost 6 bases, and 7 bases lay in between. The CDR3 sequence is CASSQGSEAFF. The CDR3, as DNA: TGTGCCAGCAGTCAGGGATCTGAAGCTTTCTTT.

The chain links TRBV12-3 or TRBV12-4 to TRBJ2-2; D unresolved. The CDR3 covers 13 residues. V lost 0 bases and J lost 8, with 7 bases in between. The CDR3 reads CASSLAGVGELFF. CDR3 sequence (DNA): TGTGCCAGCAGTTTAGCGGGCGTTGGGGAGCTGTTTTTT.